The 25 T cell receptor beta chains in this list originate from one sample, sequenced in a study of T cell responses to AZD1222 COVID-19 vaccine. Method: immunoSEQ multiplex PCR; TCRdb's copy keeps in-frame clones and lacks some. The data show some 120,000 clones, 85% to 90% seen once. This sample comprised peripheral blood, obtained on day 0 of MenACWY control vaccination. The receptors stem from an adult in good health.

This sequence joins TRBV6-2 or TRBV6-3 and TRBJ2-7; TRBD2 aligns across 7 bases. The germline V gene encodes CDR1 MNHEY and CDR2 SVGEGT. J gave up 5 bases and V 5 bases, and 15 bases lay outside the gene matches. The CDR3 covers 16 residues. The CDR3, as DNA: TGTGCCAGCAGTCGACTCAAAACCGGACTAGACAACGAGCAGTACTTC. Amino acids: CASSRLKTGLDNEQYF.

J is TRBJ1-3 and V is TRBV7-8; TRBD1 might be the D (5 bases). The CDR3 sequence is 15 residues long. V lost 4 bases and J lost 0, with 10 bases in between. Looked up from germline, CDR1 is SGHVS and CDR2 is FQNEAQ. The CDR3 bases are TGTGCCAGCAGCTCAGACAGTTTCTCTGGAAACACCATATATTTT. Amino acid sequence: CASSSDSFSGNTIYF.

The chain links TRBV6-5 to TRBJ1-2; D is ambiguous. Germline CDR1 MNHEY, CDR2 SVGAGI. The CDR3 runs to 13 residues. Deletions cut 6 bases from V and 4 bases from J, with 12 bases between. The CDR3 bases are TGTGCCAGCAGACCGATAAGTACCTATGGCTACACCTTC. It specifies CASRPISTYGYTF.

The chain carries TRBV11-2 and TRBJ2-2; D possibly corresponds to TRBD2 (6 bases). Trimming cost V 2 bases and J 4 bases, with 14 bases left between them. The V gene's germline CDR1 is SGHAT and CDR2 FQNNGV. The length of the CDR3 is 16 residues. CDR3 bases: TGTGCCAGCAGCTTAACTGGAGGGAGCGGCACCGGGGAGCTGTTTTTT. Its translation: CASSLTGGSGTGELFF.

The chain uses TRBV5-1 and TRBJ1-5; TRBD1 might be the D (6 bases). The CDR3 is 15 amino acids. Germline assignment: CDR1 SGHRS and CDR2 YFSETQ. V lost 2 bases, J lost 7 bases, and 16 bases lay in between. CDR3 coding DNA: TGCGCCAGCAGCTTCGCAGGGGAAGGTATACAGCCCCAGCATTTT. Protein sequence: CASSFAGEGIQPQHF.

The genes are TRBV25-1 and TRBJ1-4, with 9 bases fitting TRBD1. The germline V gene has CDR1 MGHDK and CDR2 SYGVNS. CDR3 length equals 14 residues. Trimming at V came to 8 bases and at J to 7 bases, leaving 8 bases not matched to a gene. This CDR3 is CASGEGTGFEKLFF. The CDR3 bases are TGTGCCAGCGGAGAGGGGACAGGGTTTGAAAAACTGTTTTTT.

This chain's CDR3 is CASSSDSLWTEAFF. Here the CDR3 DNA reads TGTGCCAGCAGCTCAGACAGTCTTTGGACTGAAGCTTTCTTT. V usage is TRBV6-5 and J usage is TRBJ1-1; D is perhaps TRBD1 (5 bases). Trimming cost V 6 bases and J 5 bases, with 16 bases left between them. Germline V gene data show CDR1 as MNHEY and CDR2 as SVGAGI. The CDR3 has 14 amino acids.

The chain joins TRBV7-2 to TRBJ2-3; D remains ambiguous. Per germline, CDR1 SGHTA and CDR2 FQGNSA. The V gene lost 5 bases and the J gene lost 6 bases, with 12 bases spanning the gap. The CDR3 contains 13 residues. The CDR3 sequence is CASSPREPDTQYF. DNA of the CDR3: TGTGCCAGCAGCCCCCGTGAGCCCGATACGCAGTATTTT. Filled out from reference TRBV7-2 and TRBJ2-3, the complete variable domain reads GAGVSQSPSNKVTEKGKDVELRCDPISGHTALYWYRQSLGQGLEFLIYFQGNSAPDKSGLPSDRFSAERTGGSVSTLTIQRTQQEDSAVYLCASSPREPDTQYFGPGTRLTVL.

A single count supports this clone. The chain links TRBV9 to TRBJ2-3; 7 bases map to TRBD2. Trimming cost V 2 bases and J 4 bases; bases outside gene matches: 4. Germline V CDR1 and CDR2: SGDLS, YYNGEE. The CDR3 runs to 14 residues. The CDR3 spells CASSVLAAADTQYF. Written as DNA, the CDR3 is TGTGCCAGCAGCGTCCTAGCGGCGGCAGATACGCAGTATTTT.

This chain links TRBV19 with TRBJ2-2; 8 bases are shared with TRBD2. The CDR3 loop spans 14 amino acids. The trim removed 6 bases at V and 4 bases at J, leaving 4 bases unmatched. Germline V gives CDR1 LNHDA, CDR2 SQIVND (reference sequence). DNA of the CDR3: TGTGCCAGTAGCGCTCTAGCGGGCACCGGGGAGCTGTTTTTT. Its translation is CASSALAGTGELFF.

This clone was seen only once. This chain uses TRBV7-8 with TRBJ1-5; 12 bases are shared with TRBD1. The V segment lost 6 bases and the J segment 6 bases; nucleotides outside the gene matches: 24. CDR1 and CDR2 (germline): SGHVS, FQNEAQ. The CDR3 has 21 amino acids. The CDR3 loop reads CASSVVVETLWGQGAVQPQHF. In nucleotides, the CDR3 is TGTGCCAGCAGTGTAGTGGTGGAAACATTGTGGGGACAGGGGGCGGTTCAGCCCCAGCATTTT. Supplemented by reference TRBV7-8 and TRBJ1-5, the full variable domain reads GAGVSQSPRYKVAKRGQDVALRCDPISGHVSLFWYQQALGQGPEFLTYFQNEAQLDKSGLPSDRFFAERPEGSVSTLKIQRTQQEDSAVYLCASSVVVETLWGQGAVQPQHFGDGTRLSIL.

The gene calls are TRBV6-6 and TRBJ2-7; TRBD1 is a possible D gene (5 bases). The V and J ends lost 4 bases and 0 bases respectively, with 7 bases between them. The CDR3 has 13 amino acids. The germline CDR1 and CDR2 sequences are MNHNY and SVGAGI (reference sequence). CDR3 coding DNA: TGTGCCAGCAGTTGGGGCAACTCCTACGAGCAGTACTTC. Its translation: CASSWGNSYEQYF.

The chain employs TRBV20-1 and TRBJ2-7, with D maybe TRBD2 (6 bases). V lost 3 bases, J lost 6 bases, and 9 bases lay in between. The germline CDR1 and CDR2 sequences are DFQATT and SNEGSKA (reference sequence). This CDR3 region has 11 residues. The CDR3 spells CSASGSGEQYF. The CDR3 DNA reads TGCAGTGCTAGCGGGAGTGGCGAGCAGTACTTC.

The rearrangement uses TRBV2 and TRBJ1-6; weak D call: TRBD1 (6 bases). CDR1 is SNHLY, CDR2 FYNNEI, per germline. The CDR3 totals 16 residues. Trimming stripped 4 bases from V and 5 bases from J, with 15 bases between. CDR3 sequence (DNA): TGTGCCAGCAGTGTCTCCGGGACACCAGATAATTCACCCCTCCACTTT. It is translated as CASSVSGTPDNSPLHF.

The V and J genes are TRBV5-4 and TRBJ2-1; TRBD1 agrees at 10 bases. This CDR3 contains 15 residues. Germline V gene lookup returns CDR1 SGHNT and CDR2 YYREEE (reference sequence). Germline trimming cut 0 bases from V and 7 bases from J; bases unmatched to any gene: 4. The CDR3 DNA follows: TGTGCCAGCAGCTTGGGACAGGGGGCTTGGAATGAGCAGTTCTTC. As protein: CASSLGQGAWNEQFF.

The chain recombines TRBV5-1 with TRBJ1-4, with a possible D match to TRBD1 (6 bases). From germline, CDR1 is SGHRS and CDR2 YFSETQ. This CDR3 spans 14 amino acids. Trimming shortened V by 3 bases and J by 4 bases, and 10 bases separated the two germline ends. The CDR3 protein is CASSSDSRNEKLFF. CDR3 nucleotide sequence: TGCGCCAGCAGCTCGGACAGCCGTAATGAAAAACTGTTTTTT. Full variable domain (outside the CDR3, taken from reference TRBV5-1 and TRBJ1-4): KAGVTQTPRYLIKTRGQQVTLSCSPISGHRSVSWYQQTPGQGLQFLFEYFSETQRNKGNFPGRFSGRQFSNSRSEMNVSTLELGDSALYLCASSSDSRNEKLFFGSGTQLSVL.

This chain connects TRBV3-1 (or the pseudogene TRBV3-2) to TRBJ1-6; 8 nucleotides match TRBD1. Trimming took 6 bases from V and 5 from J; bases not matched to a gene: 6. The CDR3 length is 15 residues. In germline, CDR1 is LGHDT, CDR2 YNNKEL (reference sequence). The CDR3 spells CASRIDRGNNSPLHF. The CDR3 DNA follows: TGTGCCAGCAGGATCGACAGGGGTAATAATTCACCCCTCCACTTT.

The CDR3 reads CASSFTGTGSEAFF. The CDR3 nucleotides are TGTGCCAGCAGCTTTACCGGGACAGGGTCTGAAGCTTTCTTT. The chain is built from TRBV11-3 and TRBJ1-1; 9 bases map to TRBD1. The germline CDR1 and CDR2 sequences are SGHNT and YENEEA. V lost 3 bases, J lost 6 bases, and 5 bases stayed unmatched. The CDR3 totals 14 residues.

This clone was counted between two and nine times. J is TRBJ2-5 and V is TRBV2; 11 bases are a match to TRBD1. Germline assignment: CDR1 SNHLY and CDR2 FYNNEI. The CDR3 covers 15 residues. Germline trimming cut 3 bases from V and 1 base from J; bases unmatched to any gene: 1. This CDR3 reads CASSDGTGGQETQYF. CDR3 nucleotide sequence: TGTGCCAGCAGTGATGGGACAGGGGGCCAAGAGACCCAGTACTTC.

The chain employs TRBV3-1 (or the pseudogene TRBV3-2) and TRBJ2-1; possible D gene TRBD1, 6 bases. The CDR3 sequence is 15 residues long. Trimming stripped 3 bases from V and 2 bases from J, with 11 bases between. The V gene's germline CDR1 is LGHDT and CDR2 YNNKEL (reference sequence). CDR3 in amino acids: CASSQDSQPYNEQFF. CDR3 nucleotide sequence: TGTGCCAGCAGCCAGGACAGCCAACCCTACAATGAGCAGTTCTTC.

This chain connects TRBV5-1 to TRBJ2-5; D is possibly TRBD1 (5 bases). V lost 4 bases, J lost 1 base, and 11 bases lay in between. Germline-derived CDR1 and CDR2 are SGHRS and YFSETQ. This CDR3 is 14 amino acids long. The CDR3 nucleotides are TGCGCCAGCAGCCCCCCAGGGCTCCAAGAGACCCAGTACTTC. Protein sequence: CASSPPGLQETQYF.

The chain combines TRBV3-1 (or the pseudogene TRBV3-2) with TRBJ2-6, with 12 bases fitting TRBD2. Looked up from germline, CDR1 is LGHDT and CDR2 is YNNKEL (reference sequence). The CDR3 sequence is 18 residues long. With 1 base clipped from V and 0 bases from J, the junction kept 1 base outside the gene matches. CDR3 loop: CASSQASGRGSGANVLTF. Here the CDR3 DNA reads TGTGCCAGCAGCCAAGCTAGCGGGAGGGGCTCTGGGGCCAACGTCCTGACTTTC.

In nucleotides, the CDR3 is TGTGCTAGTGGTACCATATTAGCATATGGCTACACCTTC. Its protein is CASGTILAYGYTF. The chain joins TRBV12-5 to TRBJ1-2; D is ambiguous. The germline V and J ends were trimmed by 5 bases and 5 bases, with 12 bases remaining between them. This CDR3 region has 13 residues. CDR1 is LGHNT, CDR2 FRNRAP, per germline.

This rearrangement joins TRBV5-4 to TRBJ2-3, with D unclear. V lost 5 bases and J 5 bases, leaving 9 bases between the germline ends. CDR3 length: 12 amino acids. Germline assignment: CDR1 SGHNT and CDR2 YYREEE (reference sequence). The CDR3 DNA reads as TGTGCCAGCAGGGTAGATGGAGATACGCAGTATTTT. It translates to CASRVDGDTQYF.

The rearrangement uses TRBV9 and TRBJ2-3; TRBD1 matches at 7 bases. Germline CDR1 and CDR2: SGDLS and YYNGEE. Trimming removed 5 bases from V and 0 bases from J; junction bases left unmatched: 9. This CDR3 contains 16 residues. CDR3 amino acids: CASRPTTGQSTDTQYF. DNA of the CDR3: TGTGCCAGCAGGCCGACTACGGGACAGAGCACAGATACGCAGTATTTT.